This T cell receptor beta chain was sequenced in a study of cytomegalovirus exposure and HLA in healthy donors. Healthy bone marrow donors made up the donors. The study's findings and limits: Reports credit the classifier with highly specific, highly sensitive diagnosis of cytomegalovirus status. Common viral pathogens seemed, in a later analysis, to connect with several of the most significant clusters. The study flagged some 170 TCR beta chains as cytomegalovirus-associated.

Turning to this clone: Antigen specificity is unknown.

Use of 60 Vbeta and 13 Jbeta primers characterized the PCR. TCRdb keeps only in-frame clones here, not all; method: immunoSEQ multiplex PCR. Here the sample spans 150,000 to 200,000 clones, roughly four fifths being singletons. Trimming at V came to 5 bases and at J to 6 bases, leaving 10 bases not matched to a gene. Germline CDR1 is LNHDA and CDR2 is SQIVND (reference sequence). The CDR3 totals 15 residues. This TCR was sampled from a woman aged 18 to 35 in good health and CMV-seropositive. The sample comprised PBMCs. The chain combines TRBV19 with TRBJ1-1; TRBD1 matches at 9 bases. Here the CDR3 reads CASSPRTGDSAEAFF. The CDR3 DNA sequence: TGTGCCAGTAGTCCGAGGACAGGGGATTCGGCTGAAGCTTTCTTT.